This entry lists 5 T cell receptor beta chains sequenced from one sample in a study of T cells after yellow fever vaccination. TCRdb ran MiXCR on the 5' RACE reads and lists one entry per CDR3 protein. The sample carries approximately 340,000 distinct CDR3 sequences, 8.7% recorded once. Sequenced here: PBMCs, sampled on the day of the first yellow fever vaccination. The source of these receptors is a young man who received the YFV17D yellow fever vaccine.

For the CDR3, the DNA is TGTGCCAGCAGTTATACAGGGGGCAAGACTGAAGCTTTCTTT. Residues: CASSYTGGKTEAFF. The chain has TRBV11-2 and TRBJ1-1, with 9 nucleotides matching TRBD1. Germline loops: CDR1 SGHAT, CDR2 FQNNGV. J was trimmed by 5 bases and V by 6 bases; bases with no gene match: 7. The CDR3 has 14 amino acids. The full variable domain, rest sourced from reference TRBV11-2 and TRBJ1-1, is EAGVAQSPRYKIIEKRQSVAFWCNPISGHATLYWYQQILGQGPKLLIQFQNNGVVDDSQLPKDRFSAERLKGVDSTLKIQPAKLEDSAVYLCASSYTGGKTEAFFGQGTRLTVV.

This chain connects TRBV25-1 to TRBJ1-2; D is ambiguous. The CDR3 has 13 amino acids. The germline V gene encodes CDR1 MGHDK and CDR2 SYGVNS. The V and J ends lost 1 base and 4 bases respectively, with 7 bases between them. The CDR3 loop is CASSESKPYGYTF. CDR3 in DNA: TGTGCCAGCAGTGAATCTAAGCCCTATGGCTACACCTTC.

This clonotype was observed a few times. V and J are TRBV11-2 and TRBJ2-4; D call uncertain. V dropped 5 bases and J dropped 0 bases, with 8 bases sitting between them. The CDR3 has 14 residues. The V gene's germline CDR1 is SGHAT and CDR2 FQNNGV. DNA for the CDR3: TGTGCCAGCAGCCCCGACGGAGCCAAAAACATTCAGTACTTC. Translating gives CASSPDGAKNIQYF.

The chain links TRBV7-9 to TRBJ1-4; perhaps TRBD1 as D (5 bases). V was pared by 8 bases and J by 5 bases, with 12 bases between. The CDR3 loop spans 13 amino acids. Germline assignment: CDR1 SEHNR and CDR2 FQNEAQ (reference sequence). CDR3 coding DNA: TGTGCCAGCGACGGGACGCGGAATGAAAAACTGTTTTTT. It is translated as CASDGTRNEKLFF.

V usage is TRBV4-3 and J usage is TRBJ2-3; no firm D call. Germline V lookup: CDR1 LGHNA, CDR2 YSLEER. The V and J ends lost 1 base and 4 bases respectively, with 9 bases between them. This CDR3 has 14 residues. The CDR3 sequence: CASSQALTSDTQYF. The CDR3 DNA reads TGCGCCAGCAGCCAAGCCCTGACTTCAGATACGCAGTATTTT.